This T cell receptor beta chain was profiled in a study of shared clonotypes between healthy human individuals. A word on this clone: Antigen: not known.

Sequencing used immunoSEQ multiplex PCR; TCRdb keeps in-frame clones, though not all of them. There are just over 2,000,000 clones in the sample; roughly 94% occur only once, and 0.13% lies in the top ten. Study-wide findings and caveats: Sharing across a few donors was seen in roughly 5.2% of naive CD4 clonotypes. Clonotypes shared by all four donors outscored non-shared clonotypes in generation probability.

The receptor's source is a man aged 18 to 29 in good health. Sequencing was done on a sample of naive CD4+ T cells sorted from blood. Subset denoted: CD45RA+ positively selected.

The CDR3 DNA reads TGTGCCAGCAGCGTAGTTGCAGGGCCGGGCGAGCAGTACTTC. Translated, it gives CASSVVAGPGEQYF. The chain joins TRBV9 to TRBJ2-7; the D gene is possibly TRBD1 (5 bases). The germline V gene has CDR1 SGDLS and CDR2 YYNGEE. The CDR3 length is 14 residues. V shed 0 bases and J shed 6 bases, with 13 bases lying between them.